This is a list of T cell receptor beta chains from one sample in a study of CD8+ T cells in alopecia areata. Repertoires were generated with immunoSEQ multiplex PCR, while TCRdb's copy carries only in-frame clones and drops some. The table records fewer than 200,000 clones, less than 80% of them present only once. The specimen comprised CD4+ T cells sorted from blood, sampled at week 24, from a patient treated with tofacitinib. These receptors all stem from a human donor with alopecia areata. The CDR3 runs from the conserved cysteine through the conserved F or W. D genes are given only for firm matches. Clone size is shown for a subset of rows, as once, few, many or a class of expanded clone.

D	size	V	J	CDR3
.	.	TRBV9	TRBJ2-2	CASGGYGNTGELFF
.	few	TRBV29-1	TRBJ2-6	CSVAREPGANVLTF
.	.	TRBV5-6	TRBJ1-3	CASSFKRTGGNTIYF
.	few	TRBV9	TRBJ1-2	CASSVDTLDTYGYTF
TRBD1	.	TRBV6-4	TRBJ2-6	CASSDGTGGLALRSGANVLTF
TRBD2	.	TRBV5-1	TRBJ2-7	CASSLDGSGVYEQYF
.	.	TRBV5-1	TRBJ2-1	CASSLGGTGYNEQFF
.	.	TRBV6-6	TRBJ2-1	CASSYDYNEQFF
TRBD2	few	TRBV7-2	TRBJ2-1	CASSFGGTEQFF
TRBD1	.	TRBV30	TRBJ1-2	CAWGRDRGPLYGYTF
TRBD1	.	TRBV10-3	TRBJ1-5	CAVSTGQEGNQPQHF
TRBD1	few	TRBV30	TRBJ1-4	CAWRSPWDSSNEKLFF
.	.	TRBV2	TRBJ1-6	CASSEKGIYNSPLHF